The 24 T cell receptor beta chains given below trace back to one sample, sequenced in a study of CD8 T cells in Susac syndrome. When the RNA was reverse transcribed, random hexamers were used with an input of roughly 0.45 to 1 ug. TCRdb independently ran MiXCR on the immunoSEQ multiplex PCR reads; one entry per CDR3 protein. Here the sample spans about 300,000 distinct CDR3 sequences, 65% to 90% being singletons. The sequencing sample was made of CD8+ T cells from PBMCs. These receptors came from a human donor with multiple sclerosis.

The chain employs TRBV6-6 and TRBJ1-3; a possible D gene is TRBD1 (6 bases). CDR1 is MNHNY and CDR2 is SVGAGI in the germline V gene (reference sequence). V was cut by 2 bases and J by 4 bases, with 12 bases left in between. The CDR3 is 15 amino acids. In DNA, the CDR3 is TGTGCCAGCAGTTACGGGGGGGCGTCGGGAAACACCATATATTTT. It yields the protein CASSYGGASGNTIYF.

V is TRBV6-5 and J is TRBJ1-2; 7 bases are shared with TRBD1. This CDR3 spans 14 amino acids. With V trimmed by 2 bases and J by 4 bases, 4 bases remained unmatched. From germline, CDR1 is MNHEY and CDR2 SVGAGI. Here the CDR3 reads CASSYQGTVYGYTF. Here the CDR3 DNA reads TGTGCCAGCAGTTACCAAGGGACAGTCTATGGCTACACCTTC.

The chain uses TRBV9 and TRBJ2-5; tentative D call: TRBD2 (5 bases). The CDR3 extends over 13 amino acids. Per germline, CDR1 SGDLS and CDR2 YYNGEE. Trimming removed 3 bases from V and 2 bases from J, with 8 bases in between. CDR3 loop: CASSGRRQETQYF. The CDR3 region has the DNA TGTGCCAGCAGCGGGAGGAGGCAAGAGACCCAGTACTTC.

The rearrangement joins TRBV5-6 to TRBJ1-1, with no clear D. The germline gives CDR1 SGHDT, CDR2 YYEEEE. V shed 1 base and J shed 1 base, with 11 bases lying between them. This CDR3 region has 15 residues. The CDR3 is CASSLWWDKNTEAFF. The CDR3 nucleotides read TGTGCCAGCAGCTTGTGGTGGGATAAGAACACTGAAGCTTTCTTT.

The chain couples TRBV3-1 to TRBJ2-7; possibly TRBD1 for D (6 bases). CDR3 length: 15 amino acids. V was pared by 1 base and J by 5 bases, with 15 bases between. Germline CDR1 and CDR2: LGHDT and YNNKEL (reference sequence). The CDR3 loop is CASSQGPGALDEQYF. In nucleotides, the CDR3 is TGTGCCAGCAGCCAAGGCCCAGGGGCACTGGACGAGCAGTACTTC.

This sequence joins TRBV6-2 or TRBV6-3 and TRBJ2-1, with 11 bases that match TRBD2. Germline assignment: CDR1 MNHEY and CDR2 SVGEGT. This CDR3 is 16 amino acids long. V trimming: 0 bases; J trimming: 6 bases; junction bases outside the gene matches: 4. As DNA, the CDR3 is TGTGCCAGCAGTTACTCGACTAGCGGGACTCTCAATGAGCAGTTCTTC. It is translated as CASSYSTSGTLNEQFF.

The gene calls are TRBV19 and TRBJ2-1, with D hard to call. With 5 bases removed from V and 7 bases from J, the gap between germline ends came to 18 bases. Germline V gene data show CDR1 as LNHDA and CDR2 as SQIVND (reference sequence). The CDR3 runs to 15 residues. The DNA of the CDR3 is TGTGCCAGTAGTCCCCGCCTAGGGTCCTTGAATGAGCAGTTCTTC. Encoded protein: CASSPRLGSLNEQFF.

V and J are TRBV19 and TRBJ1-1, with D perhaps TRBD1 (5 bases). V lost 5 bases to trimming and J lost 3 bases, with 13 bases between them. The CDR3 covers 14 residues. Germline V CDR1 and CDR2: LNHDA, SQIVND (reference sequence). The CDR3 DNA reads TGTGCCAGTAGTGCGGTCCCGGGACACACTGAAGCTTTCTTT. Its translation is CASSAVPGHTEAFF.

V gene TRBV25-1 combines with J gene TRBJ1-2; 10 bases line up with TRBD1. This CDR3 comprises 12 residues. In germline, CDR1 is MGHDK, CDR2 SYGVNS. V lost 9 bases, J lost 7 bases, and 5 bases stayed unmatched. The DNA for the CDR3 is TGTGCCAGTAGCGGGACAGGGGTTGGCTACACCTTC. Its protein is CASSGTGVGYTF.

This chain joins TRBV19 and TRBJ2-7; 9 bases align to TRBD1. Per germline, CDR1 LNHDA and CDR2 SQIVND (reference sequence). V dropped 3 bases and J dropped 2; count of bases not matched to a gene: 8. This CDR3 comprises 16 residues. This CDR3 is CASSILPGQGTYEQYF. The DNA of the CDR3 is TGTGCCAGTAGTATTCTCCCGGGACAGGGCACCTACGAGCAGTACTTC.

The V and J genes are TRBV30 and TRBJ2-5; possibly TRBD2 for D (6 bases). Germline CDR1 is GTSNPN and CDR2 is SVGIG (reference sequence). This CDR3 has 13 residues. Trimming took 1 base from V and 4 from J, leaving 10 bases between them. The CDR3 protein is CAWSDQGGETQYF. CDR3 DNA sequence: TGTGCCTGGAGTGACCAGGGAGGAGAGACCCAGTACTTC.

V usage is TRBV27 and J usage is TRBJ2-1; D unresolved. The germline V gene has CDR1 MNHEY and CDR2 SMNVEV (reference sequence). V shed 3 bases and J shed 5 bases, with 8 bases lying between them. The CDR3 totals 13 residues. The CDR3 DNA follows: TGTGCCAGCAGTTTGACCTGGGACAATGAGCAGTTCTTC. Translating gives CASSLTWDNEQFF.

This clonotype has only a few counts. This chain connects TRBV11-2 to TRBJ2-7; TRBD1 aligns across 10 bases. The V segment lost 2 bases and the J segment 2 bases; nucleotides outside the gene matches: 9. Germline V gene lookup returns CDR1 SGHAT and CDR2 FQNNGV. This CDR3 has 17 residues. CDR3 protein: CASSLNRQGAVTYEQYF. The CDR3 region has the DNA TGTGCCAGCAGCTTAAACCGACAGGGGGCAGTCACCTACGAGCAGTACTTC.

This clonotype was detected once. The chain is built from TRBV29-1 and TRBJ2-7; 7 nucleotides line up with TRBD1. The germline CDR1 and CDR2 sequences are SQVTM and ANQGSEA. This CDR3 has 13 residues. V gave up 4 bases and J gave up 3 bases; unmatched junction bases: 6. As DNA, the CDR3 is TGCAGCGTTGTAACAAGGGACAGCTACGAGCAGTACTTC. Its protein is CSVVTRDSYEQYF.

The chain is built from TRBV19 and TRBJ2-1; 11 bases match TRBD2. The length of the CDR3 is 15 residues. V shed 5 bases, J shed 10 bases, and the junction held 10 bases outside the gene matches. Germline V CDR1 and CDR2: LNHDA, SQIVND (reference sequence). CDR3 residues: CASSPGLAGLAEQFF. The CDR3 nucleotides are TGTGCCAGTAGTCCCGGACTAGCGGGCCTAGCAGAGCAGTTCTTC.

The chain combines TRBV20-1 with TRBJ2-1; D could derive from TRBD1 or TRBD2 (5 bases each). CDR1 and CDR2 from the germline V gene are DFQATT and SNEGSKA (reference sequence). The V gene lost 1 base and the J gene lost 2 bases, with 9 bases spanning the gap. The CDR3 sequence is 14 residues long. The CDR3 region is CSARARDAYNEQFF. The CDR3 DNA reads as TGCAGTGCTAGAGCTAGGGACGCCTACAATGAGCAGTTCTTC.

The J gene is TRBJ1-5, the V gene TRBV2; weak D call: TRBD1 (6 bases). V was shortened by 6 bases and J by 0 bases, with 12 bases between the two germline ends. The CDR3 is 15 residues long. CDR1 is SNHLY and CDR2 is FYNNEI in the germline V gene. The CDR3 nucleotides are TGTGCCAGCAGAACATACAGGGATAGCAATCAGCCCCAGCATTTT. Amino acid sequence: CASRTYRDSNQPQHF.

The chain is built from TRBV7-6 and TRBJ2-1; 7 nucleotides match TRBD2. The J call is in doubt because the DNA end fits TRBJ2-7 better. Germline V gives CDR1 SGHVS, CDR2 FNYEAQ. This CDR3 is built from 13 residues. As DNA, the CDR3 is TGTGCCAGCACCTCCCTGGGGGAGGGCGAGCAGTACTTC. As protein: CASTSLGEGEQYF.

This chain connects TRBV24-1 to TRBJ1-1; TRBD1 agrees at 9 bases. Germline assignment: CDR1 KGHDR and CDR2 SFDVKD. The CDR3 sequence is 14 residues long. Losses at the gene ends were 3 bases for V and 8 bases for J; bases not matched to a gene: 6. In DNA, the CDR3 is TGTGCCACCAGTGATCACTCGGGACAGGGCGAAGCTTTCTTT. Amino acids: CATSDHSGQGEAFF.

This chain connects TRBV3-1 to TRBJ1-2; D is perhaps TRBD1 (6 bases). CDR1 LGHDT and CDR2 YNNKEL come from the germline V gene (reference sequence). The CDR3 contains 12 residues. V was trimmed by 5 bases and J by 4 bases, leaving 8 bases between them. CDR3 residues: CASSGDIYGYTF. CDR3 coding DNA: TGTGCCAGCAGCGGGGACATCTATGGCTACACCTTC.

The V gene is TRBV12-3 or TRBV12-4, the J gene TRBJ2-1; 13 bases align to TRBD2. This CDR3 is 16 amino acids long. The V segment lost 6 bases and the J segment 4 bases; nucleotides outside the gene matches: 6. The CDR3 coding sequence is TGTGCCAGCAGAGGGACTAGCGGGAAAGAGTACAATGAGCAGTTCTTC. Its protein product is CASRGTSGKEYNEQFF.

This chain links TRBV7-9 with TRBJ2-5, with D possibly TRBD1 on 6 matching bases. V dropped 4 bases and J dropped 2 bases, with 14 bases sitting between them. This CDR3 is 15 amino acids long. From germline, CDR1 is SEHNR and CDR2 FQNEAQ (reference sequence). The CDR3: CASSWSTGFQETQYF. CDR3 in DNA: TGTGCCAGCAGCTGGTCAACAGGGTTTCAAGAGACCCAGTACTTC.

V and J are TRBV7-6 and TRBJ1-2; 10 nucleotides agree with TRBD1. The V gene's germline CDR1 is SGHVS and CDR2 FNYEAQ. V shed 6 bases and J 7 bases; nucleotides not matched to a gene: 11. This CDR3 spans 15 amino acids. CDR3 residues: CASRPTRDRGSGYTF. The CDR3 bases are TGTGCCAGCAGACCAACACGGGACAGGGGCTCTGGCTACACCTTC. The entire variable domain, with the rest obtained from reference TRBV7-6 and TRBJ1-2, is as follows: GAGVSQSPRYKVTKRGQDVALRCDPISGHVSLYWYRQALGQGPEFLTYFNYEAQQDKSGLPNDRFSAERPEGSISTLTIQRTEQRDSAMYRCASRPTRDRGSGYTFGSGTRLTVV.

The chain has TRBV6-1 and TRBJ2-7; either TRBD1 or TRBD2 may supply D (5 bases each). Trimming pared 2 bases from V and 2 bases from J, leaving 7 bases between. The length of the CDR3 is 13 residues. Germline lookup yields CDR1 MNHNS and CDR2 SASEGT. The DNA for the CDR3 is TGTGCCAGCAGTGAACTGGGGGCCTACGAGCAGTACTTC. This translates into CASSELGAYEQYF.